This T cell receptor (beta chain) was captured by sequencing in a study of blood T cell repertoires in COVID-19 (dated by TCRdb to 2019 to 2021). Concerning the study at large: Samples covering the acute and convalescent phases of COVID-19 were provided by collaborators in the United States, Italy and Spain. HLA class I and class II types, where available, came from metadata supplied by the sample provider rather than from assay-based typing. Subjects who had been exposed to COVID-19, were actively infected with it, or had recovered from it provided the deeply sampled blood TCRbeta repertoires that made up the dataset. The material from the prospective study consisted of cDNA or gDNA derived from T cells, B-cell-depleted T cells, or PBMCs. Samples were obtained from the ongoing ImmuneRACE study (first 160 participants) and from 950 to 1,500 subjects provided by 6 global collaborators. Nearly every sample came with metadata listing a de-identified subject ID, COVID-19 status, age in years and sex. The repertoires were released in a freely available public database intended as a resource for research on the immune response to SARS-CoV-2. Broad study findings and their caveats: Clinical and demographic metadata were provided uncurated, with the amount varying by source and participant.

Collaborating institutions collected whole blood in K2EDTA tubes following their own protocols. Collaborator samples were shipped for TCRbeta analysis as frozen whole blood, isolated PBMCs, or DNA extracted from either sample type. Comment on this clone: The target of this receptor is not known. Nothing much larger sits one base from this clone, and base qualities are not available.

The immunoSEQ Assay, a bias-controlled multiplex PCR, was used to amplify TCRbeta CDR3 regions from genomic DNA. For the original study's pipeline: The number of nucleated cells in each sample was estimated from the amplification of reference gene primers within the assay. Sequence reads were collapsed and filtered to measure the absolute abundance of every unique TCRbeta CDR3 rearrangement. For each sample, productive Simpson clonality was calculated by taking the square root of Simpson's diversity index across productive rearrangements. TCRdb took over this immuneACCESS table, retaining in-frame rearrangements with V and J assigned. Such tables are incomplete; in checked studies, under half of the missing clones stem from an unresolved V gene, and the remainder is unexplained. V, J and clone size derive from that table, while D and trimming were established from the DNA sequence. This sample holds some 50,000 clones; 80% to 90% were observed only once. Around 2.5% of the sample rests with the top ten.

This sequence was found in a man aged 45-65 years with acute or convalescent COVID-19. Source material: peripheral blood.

The nucleotide sequence reads TGTGCCAGCAGCGTTACAGGGGGCGCCTCTCGGGACCAGTACTTC. Its translation reads: CASSVTGGASRDQYF. This receptor chain uses TRBV9 and TRBJ2-5; the central 9 bases match TRBD1. The CDR3 contains 15 residues, cysteine and phenylalanine counted. CDR3 DNA is the only sequence kept; it has 45 bases, read in frame from the first base. From a lookup of the germline V gene, CDR1 and CDR2 are SGDLS and YYNGEE. At the junction V is shortened by 2 bases and J by 10 bases; bases outside the gene matches: 12.